Each of the 9 T cell receptor beta chains below was sequenced from the same sample in a study of T cell responses to AZD1222 COVID-19 vaccine. Measured with immunoSEQ multiplex PCR; TCRdb has only the in-frame clones, and not every one. The sample carries some 120,000 clones, 70% to 90% recorded once. The source material was peripheral blood, sampled on day 0 of MenACWY control vaccination. The receptors shown here come from an adult in good health.

The chain employs TRBV4-1 and TRBJ1-2, with 9 bases that match TRBD1. CDR3 length: 13 residues. CDR1 MGHRA and CDR2 YSYEKL come from the germline V gene. J lost 6 bases, V lost 1 base, and 0 bases had no gene match. CDR3 in DNA: TGCGCCAGCAGCCAAGGGACAGGGGATGGCTACACCTTC. Its protein product is CASSQGTGDGYTF.

The J gene is TRBJ1-1, the V gene TRBV30; TRBD1 aligns across 7 bases. The CDR3 has 13 residues. CDR1 and CDR2 from the germline V gene are GTSNPN and SVGIG (reference sequence). Losses at the gene ends were 5 bases for V and 0 bases for J; bases not matched to a gene: 3. DNA for the CDR3: TGTGCCTGGCAGGGGGAGATGAACACTGAAGCTTTCTTT. It codes for CAWQGEMNTEAFF.

The rearrangement joins TRBV7-2 to TRBJ2-3, with D possibly TRBD2 on 5 matching bases. Germline CDR1 SGHTA, CDR2 FQGNSA. The V end was cut by 6 bases, the J end by 2 bases, with 12 bases between. This CDR3 comprises 14 residues. This CDR3 is CASSVQRPTDTQYF. The DNA for the CDR3 is TGTGCCAGCAGTGTGCAGCGGCCCACAGATACGCAGTATTTT.

This chain joins TRBV6-5 and TRBJ1-4, with 9 nucleotides matching TRBD1. The germline gives CDR1 MNHEY, CDR2 SVGAGI. Trimming at V came to 2 bases and at J to 7 bases, leaving 2 bases not matched to a gene. The CDR3 has 14 residues. The DNA of the CDR3 is TGTGCCAGCAGTTACAGGGACAGGGCTGAAAAACTGTTTTTT. Its translation: CASSYRDRAEKLFF.

This chain links TRBV4-3 with TRBJ1-3, with D maybe TRBD1 (6 bases). V gave up 0 bases and J gave up 4 bases, with 13 bases separating them. Germline V CDR1 and CDR2: LGHNA, YSLEER. The CDR3 consists of 16 residues. The CDR3 spells CASSQDLRGGGNTIYF. DNA for the CDR3: TGCGCCAGCAGCCAAGATTTACGCGGGGGCGGAAACACCATATATTTT.

The V gene is TRBV3-1 (or the pseudogene TRBV3-2), the J gene TRBJ1-4; D is undetermined. CDR3 length equals 14 residues. Germline CDR1 reads LGHDT; CDR2 reads YNNKEL (reference sequence). The V end was cut by 5 bases, the J end by 8 bases, with 15 bases between. Here the CDR3 DNA reads TGTGCCAGCAGCGCTTACGGGTTAGAGGAAAAACTGTTTTTT. Amino acids: CASSAYGLEEKLFF.

This chain joins TRBV7-3 and TRBJ2-2; weak D call: TRBD1 (5 bases). V was pared by 5 bases and J by 0 bases, with 28 bases between. CDR3 size: 21 residues. CDR1 is SGHTA and CDR2 is FQGTGA in the germline V gene. CDR3 residues: CASSHLNPVTGFPANTGELFF. Here the CDR3 DNA reads TGTGCCAGCAGCCATCTTAACCCAGTTACAGGTTTCCCCGCGAACACCGGGGAGCTGTTTTTT.

The rearrangement links TRBV7-2 to TRBJ1-2; perhaps TRBD1 as D (6 bases). From germline, CDR1 is SGHTA and CDR2 FQGNSA. The CDR3 covers 15 residues. V was pared by 3 bases and J by 6 bases, with 17 bases between. The CDR3 sequence is CASSLGPGQLDGYTF. CDR3 DNA: TGTGCCAGCAGCTTGGGACCGGGACAACTAGATGGCTACACCTTC.

The rearrangement links TRBV7-6 to TRBJ1-4; possibly TRBD1 for D (6 bases). This CDR3 has 17 amino acids. Per germline, CDR1 SGHVS and CDR2 FNYEAQ. V lost 0 bases and J lost 2, with 13 bases in between. The CDR3, as DNA: TGTGCCAGCAGCTTAGCGGCGGGGGGCACGACTAATGAAAAACTGTTTTTT. Its translation is CASSLAAGGTTNEKLFF.